The rows below give T cell receptor beta chains drawn from one sample of a study of T cells in Graves' hyperthyroidism and ophthalmopathy. Using its own MiXCR run on the multiplex PCR reads, TCRdb lists one record per CDR3 protein. The sample consists of approximately 410,000 distinct CDR3 sequences, about 15% of them appearing once. Sequenced input: blood. The receptors shown here come from a man aged 18 to 30 with Graves' ophthalmopathy. Each CDR3 is given with its conserved first and last residue. D genes are given only for firm matches. Size is omitted from some rows. Given values are once, few, many or a class for expanded clones.

J gene: TRBJ1-1
clone size: few
V gene: TRBV6-1
D gene: TRBD1
CDR3 DNA: TGTGCCAGCAGTCATTCAGGGGGATGGACTGAAGCTTTCTTT
CDR3 protein: CASSHSGGWTEAFF

J gene: TRBJ2-2
clone size: many
V gene: TRBV7-9
D gene: .
CDR3 DNA: TGTGCCAGCAGCTTAGGCCAGTTTCTCATAAACACCGGGGAGCTGTTTTTT
CDR3 protein: CASSLGQFLINTGELFF

J gene: TRBJ2-6
clone size: .
V gene: TRBV11-1
D gene: .
CDR3 DNA: TGTGCCAGCAGCCCGGGACACGTCTCTGGGGCCAACGTCCTGACTTTC
CDR3 protein: CASSPGHVSGANVLTF

J gene: TRBJ2-5
clone size: many
V gene: TRBV28
D gene: .
CDR3 DNA: TGTGCCAGCAGTTTACAGGGGGGGTCGGAGACCCAGTACTTC
CDR3 protein: CASSLQGGSETQYF

J gene: TRBJ2-7
clone size: many
V gene: TRBV4-1
D gene: .
CDR3 DNA: TGCGCCAGCAGCCAGATAAACCGCGAGCAGTACTTC
CDR3 protein: CASSQINREQYF

J gene: TRBJ1-5
clone size: many
V gene: TRBV2
D gene: .
CDR3 DNA: TGTGCCAGCAGGCAGGGAATGTCTTACAATCAGCCCCAGCATTTT
CDR3 protein: CASRQGMSYNQPQHF

J gene: TRBJ1-5
clone size: few
V gene: TRBV7-2
D gene: .
CDR3 DNA: TGTGCCAGCAGCTTAGGATCCAGGGTAGGCCAGCCCCAGCATTTT
CDR3 protein: CASSLGSRVGQPQHF

J gene: TRBJ2-1
clone size: many
V gene: TRBV18
D gene: TRBD2
CDR3 DNA: TGTGCCAGCTCACCAACAGCGAGCGGGGGGATTGAGCAGTTCTTC
CDR3 protein: CASSPTASGGIEQFF

J gene: TRBJ1-2
clone size: many
V gene: TRBV12-3/TRBV12-4
D gene: TRBD1
CDR3 DNA: TGTGCCACTCTACCGGGACAGGACTATGGCTACACCTTC
CDR3 protein: CATLPGQDYGYTF

J gene: TRBJ1-2
clone size: .
V gene: TRBV10-3
D gene: .
CDR3 DNA: TGTGCCATCACCAGAGCGGGAAAAGGCTACACCTTC
CDR3 protein: CAITRAGKGYTF

J gene: TRBJ1-2
clone size: many
V gene: TRBV29-1
D gene: .
CDR3 DNA: TGCAGCGTTGAAGGGCAGGGAGGTAGTGGCTACACCTTC
CDR3 protein: CSVEGQGGSGYTF

J gene: TRBJ1-1
clone size: few
V gene: TRBV4-1
D gene: .
CDR3 DNA: TGCGCCAGCAGCCAAGACGGCGGCCTGAACACTGAAGCTTTCTTT
CDR3 protein: CASSQDGGLNTEAFF

J gene: TRBJ2-1
clone size: .
V gene: TRBV6-5
D gene: .
CDR3 DNA: TGTGCCAGCAGTTACTCGGACAGTGAGCAGTTCTTC
CDR3 protein: CASSYSDSEQFF

J gene: TRBJ2-5
clone size: many
V gene: TRBV14
D gene: .
CDR3 DNA: TGTGCCAGCAGCCAACATAACCCCGAGACCCAGTACTTC
CDR3 protein: CASSQHNPETQYF

J gene: TRBJ1-6
clone size: many
V gene: TRBV5-1
D gene: .
CDR3 DNA: TGCGCCAGCAGCTTGGGACAGGAAAGATCACCCCTCCACTTT
CDR3 protein: CASSLGQERSPLHF

J gene: TRBJ2-1
clone size: many
V gene: TRBV24-1
D gene: .
CDR3 DNA: TGTGCCACCAGTGGCCCGAGCCTTGGGAATGAGCAGTTCTTC
CDR3 protein: CATSGPSLGNEQFF

J gene: TRBJ1-1
clone size: many
V gene: TRBV6-5
D gene: TRBD1
CDR3 DNA: TGTGCCAGCAGTTACTCCAGGACAGGATGGAACACTGAAGCTTTCTTT
CDR3 protein: CASSYSRTGWNTEAFF

J gene: TRBJ2-3
clone size: .
V gene: TRBV30
D gene: .
CDR3 DNA: TGTGCCTGGAGACCATTTTGGGGGCAGGGAGATACGCAGTATTTT
CDR3 protein: CAWRPFWGQGDTQYF

J gene: TRBJ2-1
clone size: many
V gene: TRBV10-3
D gene: TRBD2
CDR3 DNA: TGTGCCGTGAGACTAGCGGGGGAATCTGAGCAGTTCTTC
CDR3 protein: CAVRLAGESEQFF

J gene: TRBJ2-2
clone size: many
V gene: TRBV27
D gene: TRBD1
CDR3 DNA: TGTGCCAGCAGTTCCGGACAGGGTCACACCGGGGAGCTGTTTTTT
CDR3 protein: CASSSGQGHTGELFF

J gene: TRBJ2-3
clone size: many
V gene: TRBV2
D gene: TRBD2
CDR3 DNA: TGTGCCAGCAGTCGAGTAGCGGGAGGTACAACAGATACGCAGTATTTT
CDR3 protein: CASSRVAGGTTDTQYF

J gene: TRBJ2-1
clone size: many
V gene: TRBV10-3
D gene: TRBD2
CDR3 DNA: TGTGCCATCGGGGGAGGGCAGGGTTACAATGAGCAGTTCTTC
CDR3 protein: CAIGGGQGYNEQFF

J gene: TRBJ2-1
clone size: many
V gene: TRBV12-3/TRBV12-4
D gene: TRBD2
CDR3 DNA: TGTGCCAGCAGTTCGGAGGGTGGGACTAGCGGGAGCATTGAGCAGTTCTTC
CDR3 protein: CASSSEGGTSGSIEQFF

J gene: TRBJ2-3
clone size: once
V gene: TRBV10-2
D gene: TRBD2
CDR3 DNA: TGCGCCAGCTCGGGAGCGGGACCCCTGTATACGCAGTATTTT
CDR3 protein: CASSGAGPLYTQYF

J gene: TRBJ1-2
clone size: many
V gene: TRBV18
D gene: TRBD1
CDR3 DNA: TGTGCCAGCTCATCCGGGACAGGGCGGCCGCGCTACACCTTC
CDR3 protein: CASSSGTGRPRYTF

J gene: TRBJ1-6
clone size: many
V gene: TRBV11-3
D gene: .
CDR3 DNA: TGTGCCAGCAGCTCCGGACTATCAAATTCACCCCTCCACTTT
CDR3 protein: CASSSGLSNSPLHF

J gene: TRBJ2-5
clone size: many
V gene: TRBV3-1
D gene: TRBD2
CDR3 DNA: TGTGCCAGCAGCCAAGGGTGGACACTAGCGGAGCAAGAGACCCAGTACTTC
CDR3 protein: CASSQGWTLAEQETQYF

J gene: TRBJ2-7
clone size: many
V gene: TRBV3-1
D gene: TRBD1
CDR3 DNA: TGTGCCAGCAGCTACAACAGGGGCGAAGCCTACGAGCAGTACTTC
CDR3 protein: CASSYNRGEAYEQYF

J gene: TRBJ1-6
clone size: few
V gene: TRBV5-1
D gene: .
CDR3 DNA: TGCGCCAGCAGCTTGGTTGGGGAATATAATTCACCCCTCCACTTT
CDR3 protein: CASSLVGEYNSPLHF

J gene: TRBJ1-5
clone size: .
V gene: TRBV12-3/TRBV12-4
D gene: TRBD1
CDR3 DNA: TGTGCCAGCAGTTTAGAAAGCAGGGGGCATCAGCCCCAGCATTTT
CDR3 protein: CASSLESRGHQPQHF

J gene: TRBJ2-1
clone size: .
V gene: TRBV29-1
D gene: .
CDR3 DNA: TGCAGCGTTGAAAGGGGACAGCAGTTCTTC
CDR3 protein: CSVERGQQFF

J gene: TRBJ2-1
clone size: .
V gene: TRBV19
D gene: TRBD1
CDR3 DNA: TGTGCCAGTAGTATAGAAGGCAGGGGGTCTGAGCAGTTCTTC
CDR3 protein: CASSIEGRGSEQFF

J gene: TRBJ2-1
clone size: .
V gene: TRBV7-2
D gene: TRBD2
CDR3 DNA: TGTGCCAGCAGTGAACTAGCGGGACGGCCTAACAATGAGCAGTTCTTC
CDR3 protein: CASSELAGRPNNEQFF

J gene: TRBJ2-7
clone size: many
V gene: TRBV4-1
D gene: .
CDR3 DNA: TGCGCCAGCAGCCAAGGAGAGTGGAGCGAGCAGTACTTC
CDR3 protein: CASSQGEWSEQYF

J gene: TRBJ2-3
clone size: .
V gene: TRBV6-1
D gene: TRBD2
CDR3 DNA: TGTGCCAGCGGAGCTTGGACTAGCGGTACAGATACGCAGTATTTT
CDR3 protein: CASGAWTSGTDTQYF

J gene: TRBJ1-5
clone size: many
V gene: TRBV11-2
D gene: .
CDR3 DNA: TGTGCCAGCAGTGGCGGCCTGTTCAATCAGCCCCAGCATTTT
CDR3 protein: CASSGGLFNQPQHF

J gene: TRBJ2-7
clone size: many
V gene: TRBV20-1
D gene: TRBD1
CDR3 DNA: TGCAGTGCTGACCCGACAGGGGCGGTGTTCGAGCAGTACTTC
CDR3 protein: CSADPTGAVFEQYF

J gene: TRBJ2-5
clone size: few
V gene: TRBV7-9
D gene: .
CDR3 DNA: TGTGCCAGCAGCTCTGGCGCAGGGGAGACCCAGTACTTC
CDR3 protein: CASSSGAGETQYF

J gene: TRBJ2-6
clone size: .
V gene: TRBV5-5
D gene: .
CDR3 DNA: TGTGCCAGCAGCTTTAGAGCCGCGAGCCAATCTGGGGCCAACGTCCTGACTTTC
CDR3 protein: CASSFRAASQSGANVLTF

J gene: TRBJ2-7
clone size: .
V gene: TRBV4-1
D gene: .
CDR3 DNA: TGCGCCAGCAGCCCCCTTCGATCGGGCAGGGGAGCCTACGAGCAGTACTTC
CDR3 protein: CASSPLRSGRGAYEQYF

J gene: TRBJ2-3
clone size: .
V gene: TRBV24-1
D gene: TRBD2
CDR3 DNA: TGTGCCACCAGTGAACCTAGCGGAACTAGCACAGATACGCAGTATTTT
CDR3 protein: CATSEPSGTSTDTQYF

J gene: TRBJ1-1
clone size: many
V gene: TRBV18
D gene: TRBD1
CDR3 DNA: TGTGCCAGCTCACCTCCTGGACAGGATAAAACTTTCTTT
CDR3 protein: CASSPPGQDKTFF

J gene: TRBJ2-5
clone size: many
V gene: TRBV3-1
D gene: TRBD1
CDR3 DNA: TGTGCCAGCAGCCAGGTCCTGGACAGGGAAGAGACCCAGTACTTC
CDR3 protein: CASSQVLDREETQYF

J gene: TRBJ2-7
clone size: .
V gene: TRBV9
D gene: TRBD1
CDR3 DNA: TGTGCCAGCAGCGTAGAGGCAGGGGGTATGGACGAGCAGTACTTC
CDR3 protein: CASSVEAGGMDEQYF

J gene: TRBJ1-5
clone size: many
V gene: TRBV4-1
D gene: .
CDR3 DNA: TGCGCCAGCAGCCAAGTGGCTGGGACAACCCCCAATCAGCCCCAGCATTTT
CDR3 protein: CASSQVAGTTPNQPQHF

J gene: TRBJ2-7
clone size: many
V gene: TRBV5-1
D gene: .
CDR3 DNA: TGCGCCAGCAGCCAGACGGGTCTCGAGCAGTACTTC
CDR3 protein: CASSQTGLEQYF

J gene: TRBJ1-5
clone size: many
V gene: TRBV24-1
D gene: .
CDR3 DNA: TGTGCCACCAGTGAAAGTAGCAATCAGCCCCAGCATTTT
CDR3 protein: CATSESSNQPQHF

J gene: TRBJ2-6
clone size: .
V gene: TRBV14
D gene: .
CDR3 DNA: TGTGCCAGCAGCCTCGACCTGTACTCTGGGGCCAACGTCCTGACTTTC
CDR3 protein: CASSLDLYSGANVLTF

J gene: TRBJ1-2
clone size: many
V gene: TRBV5-5
D gene: .
CDR3 DNA: TGTGCCAGCAGCCCTACCCCGACAGTGTCGGGGACCTATGGCTACACCTTC
CDR3 protein: CASSPTPTVSGTYGYTF

J gene: TRBJ2-7
clone size: many
V gene: TRBV10-3
D gene: TRBD2
CDR3 DNA: TGTGCCATCAGTGCTCGGGGGGTTGGGGAGCAGTACTTC
CDR3 protein: CAISARGVGEQYF

J gene: TRBJ1-4
clone size: .
V gene: TRBV7-9
D gene: .
CDR3 DNA: TGTGCCAGCAGCCATGGACAGTCTAATGAAAAACTGTTTTTT
CDR3 protein: CASSHGQSNEKLFF